The rows below give T cell receptor beta chains drawn from one sample of a study of identical twins. TCRdb used MiXCR to reprocess the 5' RACE reads, holding one entry per CDR3 protein. The table includes 400,000 to 550,000 distinct CDR3 sequences, roughly an eighth detected once. These sequences were also reported in another study, on yellow fever vaccine responses in identical twins.

The sample taken for sequencing was CD4+ T cells sorted from blood. The receptors originated from a woman between 18 and 29 years old in good health. Both conserved end residues are part of each CDR3. D genes are given only for firm matches. Only some rows state a clone size, as once, few, many or a class for expanded clones.

TRBJ2-1 | 15 | TRBD1 | TRBV11-2 | few | TGTGCCAGCAGCCCAATCACGGGACAGGGCAATGAGCAGTTCTTC | CASSPITGQGNEQFF
TRBJ2-1 | 15 | TRBD2 | TRBV27 | NA | TGTGCCAGCAGTCCCCCAGCGGGGGTTTACAATGAGCAGTTCTTC | CASSPPAGVYNEQFF
TRBJ1-4 | 15 | NA | TRBV6-1 | few | TGTGCCAGCAGTCGATCCGGGACCGCCTCGGAAAAACTGTTTTTT | CASSRSGTASEKLFF
TRBJ1-2 | 15 | NA | TRBV28 | few | TGTGCCAGCAGAGTGGTGGGCCGAGATAACTATGGCTACACCTTC | CASRVVGRDNYGYTF
TRBJ2-6 | 15 | TRBD1 | TRBV20-1 | once | TGCAGTTCTGGGGACAGGGCCTCTGGGGCCAACGTCCTGACTTTC | CSSGDRASGANVLTF
TRBJ2-1 | 18 | TRBD2 | TRBV6-5 | few | TGTGCCAGCAGTTTCCGAGGTGGGCGACTAGCGGGAGGGGATGAGCAGTTCTTC | CASSFRGGRLAGGDEQFF
TRBJ2-3 | 13 | NA | TRBV10-3 | NA | TGTGCCATCAGTGCCCTTCCGGCAGATACGCAGTATTTT | CAISALPADTQYF
TRBJ2-2 | 15 | NA | TRBV20-1 | NA | TGCAGTGCTAGGACTGGAGGTTCCAACACCGGGGAGCTGTTTTTT | CSARTGGSNTGELFF
TRBJ1-2 | 14 | TRBD1 | TRBV29-1 | NA | TGCAGCGTTGATGACAGGGAATTTAACTATGGCTACACCTTC | CSVDDREFNYGYTF
TRBJ2-5 | 16 | NA | TRBV7-6 | NA | TGTGCCAGCAGCCCGCTCTGGGACTCGGATAAAGAGACCCAGTACTTC | CASSPLWDSDKETQYF
TRBJ1-1 | 14 | TRBD1 | TRBV5-1 | NA | TGCGCCAGCAGCGGAACAGGGGCGGGCACTGAAGCTTTCTTT | CASSGTGAGTEAFF
TRBJ2-7 | 17 | NA | TRBV3-1 | many | TGTGCCAGCAGCCACGCGGGACAGCTGACACGGCCCTACGAGCAGTACTTC | CASSHAGQLTRPYEQYF
TRBJ2-1 | 12 | NA | TRBV28 | few | TGTGCCACTGACAGCTACTACAATGAGCAGTTCTTC | CATDSYYNEQFF
TRBJ1-6 | 15 | NA | TRBV7-9 | few | TGTGCCAGCAGCTCCTGGACGGGGAATAATTCACCCCTCCACTTT | CASSSWTGNNSPLHF
TRBJ2-1 | 11 | NA | TRBV19 | few | TGTGCCAGCCTAACTCGGGCTCGCCAGTTCTTC | CASLTRARQFF
TRBJ2-2 | 14 | NA | TRBV4-1 | NA | TGCGCCAGCAGCTCGGGGGAGCTTCGAGGGGAGCTGTTTTTT | CASSSGELRGELFF
TRBJ1-4 | 14 | NA | TRBV5-1 | NA | TGCGCCAGCAGCTGGGGAAGGGCGGAGGAAAAACTGTTTTTT | CASSWGRAEEKLFF
TRBJ2-2 | 16 | NA | TRBV27 | NA | TGTGCCAGCAGTTTAGAGGGACTGCCTATTACCGGGGAGCTGTTTTTT | CASSLEGLPITGELFF
TRBJ2-4 | 15 | NA | TRBV7-2 | few | TGTGCCAGCAGCGTACGGCCCCTCCCCAAAAACATTCAGTACTTC | CASSVRPLPKNIQYF
TRBJ2-7 | 13 | NA | TRBV7-9 | NA | TGTGCCAGCAGCTTCCGGGACGCCGAAGAGCAGTACTTC | CASSFRDAEEQYF
TRBJ1-1 | 13 | NA | TRBV19 | NA | TGTGCCAGTAGTGCCACGGGGTGGACTGAAGCTTTCTTT | CASSATGWTEAFF
TRBJ2-1 | 16 | TRBD2 | TRBV20-1 | few | TGCAGTGCTCTCGTCTCGGCGGGAGGGACCTACAATGAGCAGTTCTTC | CSALVSAGGTYNEQFF
TRBJ2-3 | 15 | NA | TRBV4-1 | NA | TGCGCCAGCAGCCAGGACGGAGCTAGCACAGATACGCAGTATTTT | CASSQDGASTDTQYF
TRBJ2-1 | 13 | NA | TRBV30 | NA | TGTGCCTGGAGTGTTGGAAGGGTGAATGAGCAGTTCTTC | CAWSVGRVNEQFF
TRBJ2-5 | 14 | TRBD2 | TRBV5-1 | NA | TGCGCCAGCACTCAGCGGGAGGGCCAAGAGACCCAGTACTTC | CASTQREGQETQYF
TRBJ2-3 | 13 | NA | TRBV6-4 | NA | TGTGCCAGCAGTGCGGGACAAGAAACTACGCAGTATTTT | CASSAGQETTQYF
TRBJ2-5 | 15 | TRBD1 | TRBV5-1 | NA | TGCGCCAGCAGCTTGCTAACAGGGGGCCAAGAGACCCAGTACTTC | CASSLLTGGQETQYF
TRBJ2-1 | 16 | TRBD2 | TRBV27 | few | TGTGCCAGCATCCTCACTGGCGGGGGGGTTTACAATGAGCAGTTCTTC | CASILTGGGVYNEQFF
TRBJ2-3 | 15 | TRBD2 | TRBV12-3/TRBV12-4 | few | TGTGCCAGCAGACCGCAGGGACTAGAGATAGATACGCAGTATTTT | CASRPQGLEIDTQYF
TRBJ2-1 | 13 | NA | TRBV10-1 | few | TGCGCCAGCAGTGAGACATTCCGCAATGAGCAGTTCTTC | CASSETFRNEQFF
TRBJ2-1 | 15 | TRBD2 | TRBV12-3/TRBV12-4 | few | TGTGCCAGCATCCCTGTAGCGGGAGACGACAATGAGCAGTTCTTC | CASIPVAGDDNEQFF
TRBJ2-3 | 15 | NA | TRBV5-1 | NA | TGCGCCAGCAGCTCGGACAGCGCCAGCACAGATACGCAGTATTTT | CASSSDSASTDTQYF
TRBJ1-2 | 12 | NA | TRBV12-3/TRBV12-4 | few | TGTGCCAGTGGCAGGAGCATCTATGGCTACACCTTC | CASGRSIYGYTF
TRBJ2-7 | 14 | NA | TRBV19 | NA | TGTGCCAGTAGTAACCGGGTCCTTCAATACGAGCAGTACTTC | CASSNRVLQYEQYF
TRBJ2-7 | 13 | NA | TRBV7-9 | NA | TGTGCCAGCAGCTTAGATCCCGGGGTCGAGCAGTACTTC | CASSLDPGVEQYF
TRBJ1-5 | 15 | NA | TRBV5-6 | few | TGTGCCAGCAGCTTGACGGTGGGTGGCAATCAGCCCCAGCATTTT | CASSLTVGGNQPQHF
TRBJ1-5 | 14 | NA | TRBV3-1 | few | TGTGCCAGCAGCGTAGGTGCTAGCAATCAGCCCCAGCATTTT | CASSVGASNQPQHF
TRBJ1-5 | 12 | NA | TRBV6-2/TRBV6-3 | NA | TGTGCCAGCAGAAATGGAGGGCAGCCCCAGCATTTT | CASRNGGQPQHF
TRBJ1-1 | 13 | NA | TRBV6-1 | NA | TGTGCCAGCAGTGCATATTATGCAGGGGAAGCTTTCTTT | CASSAYYAGEAFF
TRBJ2-2 | 15 | NA | TRBV6-1 | NA | TGTGCCAGCGGAGCGGGTACTCACTTGACCGGGGAGCTGTTTTTT | CASGAGTHLTGELFF
TRBJ2-7 | 15 | NA | TRBV7-9 | NA | TGTGCCAGCAGCTTTTTGGCCGCAAGCTCCTACGAGCAGTACTTC | CASSFLAASSYEQYF
TRBJ2-7 | 14 | NA | TRBV5-5 | NA | TGTGCCAGCAGCTTGGGTCGGCAGGGCTACGAGCAGTACTTC | CASSLGRQGYEQYF
TRBJ1-3 | 15 | NA | TRBV7-2 | few | TGTGCCAGCAGCCCGGGGTGGAACTCTGGAAACACCATATATTTT | CASSPGWNSGNTIYF
TRBJ2-3 | 16 | NA | TRBV7-9 | few | TGTGCCAGCAGCTTAGTAGGCAGGAAGGGGCCAGATACGCAGTATTTT | CASSLVGRKGPDTQYF
TRBJ1-2 | 13 | NA | TRBV24-1 | few | TGTGCCACCAGTGATAGGGTCGACGGTGGCTACACCTTC | CATSDRVDGGYTF
TRBJ1-1 | 15 | TRBD1 | TRBV29-1 | NA | TGCAGCGTTATAAAAATGGGACAGACCAACACTGAAGCTTTCTTT | CSVIKMGQTNTEAFF
TRBJ2-1 | 18 | TRBD2 | TRBV9 | NA | TGTGCCAGCAGCGGAGAGAAGAGGGGACTAGCGGGTTACAATGAGCAGTTCTTC | CASSGEKRGLAGYNEQFF
TRBJ1-1 | 15 | NA | TRBV6-5 | NA | TGTGCCAGCAGTTACCTCCAGGTGGGGAACACTGAAGCTTTCTTT | CASSYLQVGNTEAFF
TRBJ2-7 | 16 | TRBD2 | TRBV5-1 | NA | TGCGCCAGCAGCGGTGGACTAGCGGGAGGGGTTGGCGAGCAGTACTTC | CASSGGLAGGVGEQYF
TRBJ2-7 | 12 | TRBD1 | TRBV28 | NA | TGTGCCAGTGGACAGGGGGCCTACGAGCAGTACTTC | CASGQGAYEQYF
TRBJ1-5 | 15 | NA | TRBV2 | once | TGTGCCGGTGCGGACAGCATCAATATTAATCAGCCCCAGCATTTT | CAGADSININQPQHF
TRBJ2-3 | 14 | NA | TRBV24-1 | many | TGTGCCACCGGGGACAAGACTAGCACAGATACGCAGTATTTT | CATGDKTSTDTQYF
TRBJ2-7 | 14 | TRBD1 | TRBV20-1 | once | TGCAGTGCTAACCCAATACTACAGGGGACCGAGCAGTACTTC | CSANPILQGTEQYF
TRBJ2-1 | 14 | NA | TRBV5-1 | few | TGCGCCAGCAGCTTGGGGACTAATGTTAACGAGCAGTTCTTC | CASSLGTNVNEQFF
TRBJ2-3 | 15 | TRBD2 | TRBV7-3 | NA | TGTGCCAGCAGCTCCAAAGCGGGGGAAACAGATACGCAGTATTTT | CASSSKAGETDTQYF
TRBJ2-1 | 12 | NA | TRBV29-1 | few | TGCAGCGTCGGTTTAGCGTCGGGTGAGCAGTTCTTC | CSVGLASGEQFF
TRBJ2-3 | 15 | TRBD1 | TRBV6-5 | NA | TGTGCCAGCAGTTGGCCGGGACAGGGTCAGAATACGCAGTATTTT | CASSWPGQGQNTQYF
TRBJ1-2 | 14 | NA | TRBV7-2 | few | TGTGCCAGCAGCTTAATTCCAGGGATCCTAGGCTACACCTTC | CASSLIPGILGYTF
TRBJ2-2 | 16 | TRBD1 | TRBV7-2 | NA | TGTGCCAGCACCCTAGCCGGGACAGGGAACACCGGGGAGCTGTTTTTT | CASTLAGTGNTGELFF